These 9 T cell receptor beta chains share one sample of origin, sequenced in a study of cytomegalovirus exposure and HLA in healthy donors. This PCR relied on a set of 60 Vbeta primers and 13 Jbeta primers. Clones were read by immunoSEQ multiplex PCR, and TCRdb kept only the in-frame ones, dropping some. The sample lists fewer than 250,000 clones, roughly 80% occurring once. Input material: PBMCs. The receptor source for this set is a man under 40 in good health and CMV-seronegative.

This clone was observed a single time. This chain uses TRBV10-1 with TRBJ1-5; tentative D call: TRBD1 (6 bases). The CDR3 sequence is 16 residues long. Looked up from germline, CDR1 is WNHNN and CDR2 is SYGVQD (reference sequence). V shed 4 bases and J shed 0 bases, with 13 bases lying between them. The CDR3: CASSGGTLYSNQPQHF. As DNA, the CDR3 is TGCGCCAGCAGTGGTGGGACACTGTATAGCAATCAGCCCCAGCATTTT.

A remark on this clone: Relative to the germline gene, one junction end is altered; a read error may explain this. The chain is built from TRBV28 and TRBJ1-5, with 8 bases matching TRBD1. Per the germline V gene, CDR1 is MDHEN and CDR2 is SYDVKM. The CDR3 contains 14 residues. CDR3 residues: CASSQGQGNQPQHF. CDR3 in DNA: TGTGCCAGCAGCCAAGGACAGGGCAACCAGCCCCAGCATTTT.

The chain joins TRBV5-1 to TRBJ1-5; 7 bases line up with TRBD1. The trim removed 0 bases at V and 4 bases at J, leaving 4 bases unmatched. This CDR3 spans 15 amino acids. CDR1 is SGHRS, CDR2 YFSETQ, per germline. The CDR3 protein is CASSLGGTENQPQHF. In DNA, the CDR3 is TGCGCCAGCAGCTTGGGCGGGACAGAGAATCAGCCCCAGCATTTT.

The chain links TRBV4-1 to TRBJ1-4; TRBD1 might be the D (6 bases). CDR1 and CDR2 (germline): MGHRA, YSYEKL. V dropped 1 base and J dropped 6 bases, with 12 bases sitting between them. This CDR3 contains 15 residues. CDR3 sequence: CASSQGRAGDEKLFF. The DNA for the CDR3 is TGCGCCAGCAGCCAAGGCCGGGCAGGGGATGAAAAACTGTTTTTT.

The J gene is TRBJ1-1, the V gene TRBV6-5; tentatively, D is TRBD1 (6 bases). Germline CDR1 reads MNHEY; CDR2 reads SVGAGI. V lost 2 bases and J lost 3, with 16 bases in between. This CDR3 has 16 residues. The CDR3 reads CASSYGGGGGDTEAFF. The CDR3 bases are TGTGCCAGCAGTTACGGGGGTGGTGGGGGCGACACTGAAGCTTTCTTT.

The chain links TRBV29-1 to TRBJ2-1; 8 bases align to TRBD2. Germline V lookup: CDR1 SQVTM, CDR2 ANQGSEA. V lost 4 bases, J lost 3 bases, and 5 bases stayed unmatched. The CDR3 covers 14 residues. The DNA of the CDR3 is TGCAGCGTTGTTGGCGGGGGGCTCTACAATGAGCAGTTCTTC. This codes for CSVVGGGLYNEQFF.

The chain couples TRBV6-1 to TRBJ1-5, with D possibly matching TRBD1 (6 bases). This CDR3 is 12 amino acids long. Germline V lookup: CDR1 MNHNS, CDR2 SASEGT. Trimming left V 5 bases short and J 9 bases short, with 11 bases between. The CDR3 DNA reads TGTGCCAGCAGTAACAGGGTCGGGCCCCAGCATTTT. This codes for CASSNRVGPQHF.

This chain links TRBV4-3 with TRBJ1-3; a weak D match, TRBD1 (5 bases). Germline V lookup: CDR1 LGHNA, CDR2 YSLEER. V gave up 0 bases and J gave up 1 base, with 10 bases separating them. There are 16 residues in the CDR3. CDR3 sequence (DNA): TGCGCCAGCAGCCAAGATAGTAGGGGTTCTGGAAACACCATATATTTT. Translated, it gives CASSQDSRGSGNTIYF.

The chain links TRBV4-3 to TRBJ2-5, with 9 bases lining up with TRBD2. The CDR3 runs 14 residues. CDR1 LGHNA and CDR2 YSLEER come from the germline V gene. After removal of 1 base from V and 4 bases from J, the junction contained 1 base not matched to a gene. The CDR3 protein is CASSQGTSAETQYF. CDR3 nucleotide sequence: TGCGCCAGCAGCCAAGGGACTAGCGCAGAGACCCAGTACTTC.